This entry lists 13 T cell receptor beta chains sequenced from one sample in a study of CD8 T cells in ankylosing spondylitis. TCRdb re-called the 5' RACE reads through MiXCR, storing one row per CDR3 protein. The table has around 280,000 distinct CDR3 sequences, 20% seen once; the top ten hold roughly 8.3%. The sample taken for sequencing was blood, either unsorted or a sorted T cell fraction (not recorded which). These receptors were collected from a male donor with ankylosing spondylitis or in good health (not recorded which).

The table lists this clonotype with a few counts. The chain employs TRBV12-3 or TRBV12-4 and TRBJ2-1; 13 nucleotides agree with TRBD2. Losses at the gene ends were 5 bases for V and 5 bases for J; bases not matched to a gene: 3. This CDR3 contains 15 residues. The CDR3 reads CASSPLAGGNNEQFF. For the CDR3, the DNA is TGTGCCAGCAGTCCACTAGCGGGGGGGAACAATGAGCAGTTCTTC.

This clonotype was counted many times. This chain connects TRBV29-1 to TRBJ2-2; no clear D. The CDR3 contains 11 residues. V shed 5 bases and J shed 4 bases, with 5 bases lying between them. Looked up from germline, CDR1 is SQVTM and CDR2 is ANQGSEA. The CDR3 region has the DNA TGCAGCGTTATCCGCACCGGGGAGCTGTTTTTT. Translating it yields CSVIRTGELFF.

This clonotype was seen more than once but under ten times. CDR3 nucleotide sequence: TGCAGTGCTAGAGATAGCAGGGTGGCCGGGGAGCTGTTTTTT. It yields the protein CSARDSRVAGELFF. The V and J genes are TRBV20-1 and TRBJ2-2; tentatively, D is TRBD1 (5 bases). Trimming stripped 0 bases from V and 6 bases from J, with 11 bases between. The CDR3 runs to 14 residues. CDR1 DFQATT and CDR2 SNEGSKA come from the germline V gene (reference sequence).

This clonotype has only a few counts. This chain joins TRBV4-2 and TRBJ2-1, with 8 nucleotides matching TRBD1. The V and J ends lost 2 bases and 0 bases, in that order; junction bases with no gene match: 6. The germline V gene encodes CDR1 LGHNA and CDR2 YNFKEQ. The CDR3 runs 17 residues. DNA for the CDR3: TGTGCCAGCAGCCAAAGTGGACAGGGTAGCTCCTACAATGAGCAGTTCTTC. Protein: CASSQSGQGSSYNEQFF.

This clonotype was seen a handful of times. The chain uses TRBV25-1 and TRBJ2-3; 7 nucleotides agree with TRBD2. The germline CDR1 and CDR2 sequences are MGHDK and SYGVNS. The CDR3 extends over 15 amino acids. J lost 8 bases, V lost 3 bases, and 11 bases had no gene match. CDR3 sequence reads: CASSDIKVAGATQYF. In DNA, the CDR3 is TGTGCCAGCAGTGACATAAAAGTGGCGGGAGCTACGCAGTATTTT.

This clonotype was seen repeatedly, ten times or more. The chain carries TRBV20-1 and TRBJ2-1; D not certain. The CDR3 is made up of 14 amino acids. V lost 1 base to trimming and J lost 4 bases, with 11 bases between them. Germline assignment: CDR1 DFQATT and CDR2 SNEGSKA (reference sequence). The CDR3 is CSARVPRLYNEQFF. The DNA for the CDR3 is TGCAGTGCTAGAGTCCCACGACTGTACAATGAGCAGTTCTTC.

The chain has TRBV7-9 and TRBJ2-5; a weak D match, TRBD2 (5 bases). V shed 5 bases and J shed 2 bases, with 12 bases lying between them. CDR1 is SEHNR and CDR2 is FQNEAQ in the germline V gene (reference sequence). The CDR3 is 14 amino acids. DNA of the CDR3: TGTGCCAGCAGCCCGGGGAGAGAGCAAGAGACCCAGTACTTC. Translated, it gives CASSPGREQETQYF.

Only a few counts were recorded for this clonotype. The CDR3 DNA reads TGTGCCAGCAGTGACCAGGGTTTCAATCAGCCCCAGCATTTT. Translating it yields CASSDQGFNQPQHF. The V gene is TRBV6-1, the J gene TRBJ1-5, with D possibly TRBD1 on 5 matching bases. Germline V gene lookup returns CDR1 MNHNS and CDR2 SASEGT. This CDR3 region has 14 residues. Trimming shortened V by 3 bases and J by 3 bases, and 9 bases separated the two germline ends.

The chain combines TRBV5-1 with TRBJ1-5; D gene unclear. Germline lookup yields CDR1 SGHRS and CDR2 YFSETQ. The length of the CDR3 is 14 residues. Trimming stripped 0 bases from V and 8 bases from J, with 12 bases between. The CDR3 sequence is CASSLVGGGKPQHF. The CDR3 DNA is TGCGCCAGCAGCTTGGTGGGAGGCGGCAAGCCCCAGCATTTT.

The chain joins TRBV12-3 or TRBV12-4 to TRBJ2-4, with D perhaps TRBD1 (6 bases). V dropped 0 bases and J dropped 6 bases, with 12 bases sitting between them. The length of the CDR3 is 15 residues. CDR3 sequence reads: CASSLAGAKANIQYF. For the CDR3, the DNA is TGTGCCAGCAGTTTAGCGGGGGCAAAAGCAAACATTCAGTACTTC.

This chain links TRBV27 with TRBJ2-2; TRBD2 matches at 8 bases. Germline values: CDR1 MNHEY, CDR2 SMNVEV (reference sequence). V gave up 5 bases and J gave up 5 bases; unmatched junction bases: 7. The CDR3 has 15 residues. The CDR3 loop reads CASSVTGTRTGELFF. The CDR3, as DNA: TGTGCCAGCAGTGTAACCGGGACTAGGACCGGGGAGCTGTTTTTT.

This clonotype was found a few times. CDR3 amino acids: CASSFWGTRNTGELFF. The CDR3 nucleotides read TGTGCCAGCAGCTTCTGGGGCACCAGGAACACCGGGGAGCTGTTTTTT. The rearrangement uses TRBV5-8 and TRBJ2-2, with D possibly being TRBD1 (5 bases). V lost 2 bases and J lost 1, with 12 bases in between. This CDR3 has 16 residues. Germline CDR1 and CDR2: SGHTS and YDEGEE. Supplemented by reference TRBV5-8 and TRBJ2-2, the full variable domain reads EAGVTQSPTHLIKTRGQQATLRCSPISGHTSVYWYQQALGLGLQFLLWYDEGEERNRGNFPPRFSGRQFPNYSSELNVNALELEDSALYLCASSFWGTRNTGELFFGEGSRLTVL.

The chain uses TRBV10-3 and TRBJ2-2; possible D gene TRBD2, 6 bases. In germline, CDR1 is ENHRY, CDR2 SYGVKD. The CDR3 runs to 11 residues. The V gene lost 7 bases and the J gene lost 6 bases, with 6 bases spanning the gap. The CDR3 loop reads CAITSAGELFF. As DNA, the CDR3 is TGTGCCATCACTAGCGCCGGGGAGCTGTTTTTT.